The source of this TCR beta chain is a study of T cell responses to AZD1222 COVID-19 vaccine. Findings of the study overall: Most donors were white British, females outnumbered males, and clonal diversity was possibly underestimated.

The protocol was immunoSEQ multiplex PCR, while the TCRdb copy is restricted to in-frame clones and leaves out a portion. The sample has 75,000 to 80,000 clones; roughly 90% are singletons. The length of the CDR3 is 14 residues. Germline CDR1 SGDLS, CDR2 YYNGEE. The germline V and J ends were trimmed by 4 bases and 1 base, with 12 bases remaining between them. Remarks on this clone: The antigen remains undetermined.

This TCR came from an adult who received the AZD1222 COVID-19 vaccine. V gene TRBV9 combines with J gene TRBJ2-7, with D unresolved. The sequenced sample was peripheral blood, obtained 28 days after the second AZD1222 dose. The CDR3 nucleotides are TGTGCCAGCAGCCCCGGGTCATATTCCTACGAGCAGTACTTC. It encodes CASSPGSYSYEQYF.